This TCR beta chain derives from a study of cytomegalovirus exposure and HLA in healthy donors (dated by TCRdb to the late 2010s). Notes on the research overall: A later analysis indicated that the 90 to 150 validation repertoires were generated on the platform also employed for the approximately 670 repertoires of the first cohort. The study combined high-throughput TCR immunosequencing, statistical association of individual TCRs with disease status, and machine learning to predict cytomegalovirus infection status. The study aimed to test whether cataloging public T cell receptors could reveal signatures of past pathogen exposure. Along with the approximately 700-subject first cohort, a separate validation cohort of over a hundred different subjects was used.

The donors belonged to the validation cohort of about 120 subjects, which was separate from the roughly 670-subject first cohort. As encoded in the germline V gene, CDR1 is MGHDK while CDR2 is SYGVNS. The V end gives up 6 bases and the J end 8 bases, leaving 10 bases in the junction not matched to a gene. The CDR3 spans 15 residues, from the cysteine through the phenylalanine. The retained sequence is limited to the CDR3, 45 bases, with the frame set at the first base. To prepare the library, the immunoSEQ multiplex PCR assay was applied. The study's own analysis went as follows. To diagnose cytomegalovirus status from the catalog of TCR beta chain sequences, a statistical classification framework was built. TCRdb took this table from immuneACCESS and kept in-frame rearrangements with V and J called. Such tables lack part of the clones; where checked against another copy, unresolved V genes explain under half of the gap, and the rest is unexplained. The V and J calls and the clone size are those of that table, but D and trimming were determined from the DNA. The sample table contains roughly 80,000 clones; only one count was recorded for around 94% of them. The ten largest clones add up to 2.1% of the sample.

With respect to this clone: What this receptor recognizes is not known. It has no much larger one-base neighbor in the sample; base qualities were not kept.

The paper as a whole reports these results and caveats: Across donors, most TCR sequences were observed very rarely, whereas some public TCRs were present in many individuals. A later analysis had no HLA typing for the validation cohort, so co-occurrence there was scored across all 130 or so repertoires. The authors suggested that the approach could potentially be generalized to other disease states and immunological phenotypes. In a later analysis, TCRs clustered in the first cohort were found to also tend to co-occur in the 130 or so validation repertoires, with 85% to 95% of cluster scores above 0. Cytomegalovirus status was reported to be diagnosed by the classifier with high specificity and sensitivity in both the original and validation cohorts. In the study, some 180 TCR beta chains were listed as associated with cytomegalovirus. In vitro tests confirmed that a few of the cytomegalovirus-associated TCR beta chains recognize cytomegalovirus antigens.

The chain links TRBV25-1 with TRBJ2-1; 10 middle bases align to TRBD1. Sequencing used PBMCs. This sequence originates from a woman younger than 35 in good health and CMV-seronegative. The CDR3 reads as follows: CASSAGTGDLDEQFF. The nucleotides are TGTGCCAGCAGCGCTGGGACAGGGGACTTGGATGAGCAGTTCTTC.